This T cell receptor (beta chain) was found in a study of blood T cells in healthy people across ages. Study results and limitations: Significant beta diversity loss was already apparent by age roughly 44, declining roughly linearly.

A second about 7 to 11 cycle PCR used barcoded and J-beta primers. TCRdb independently ran MiXCR on the 5' RACE reads; one entry per CDR3 protein. The repertoire holds about 640,000 distinct CDR3 sequences, 40% to 45% seen once, with about 32% in the top ten. There are a few counts of this clonotype. Its cognate antigen is unknown. Germline V CDR1 and CDR2: SGHTA, FQGNSA. The CDR3 has 13 amino acids. Trimming stripped 6 bases from V and 2 bases from J, with 11 bases between. The V and J genes are TRBV7-2 and TRBJ2-7, with D perhaps matching TRBD2 (6 bases). The receptor was isolated from an elderly man in good health. Sequencing was carried out using blood. The CDR3 DNA is TGTGCCAGCAGTGGGAGGTTCGCCTACGAGCAGTACTTC. Translation gives CASSGRFAYEQYF.